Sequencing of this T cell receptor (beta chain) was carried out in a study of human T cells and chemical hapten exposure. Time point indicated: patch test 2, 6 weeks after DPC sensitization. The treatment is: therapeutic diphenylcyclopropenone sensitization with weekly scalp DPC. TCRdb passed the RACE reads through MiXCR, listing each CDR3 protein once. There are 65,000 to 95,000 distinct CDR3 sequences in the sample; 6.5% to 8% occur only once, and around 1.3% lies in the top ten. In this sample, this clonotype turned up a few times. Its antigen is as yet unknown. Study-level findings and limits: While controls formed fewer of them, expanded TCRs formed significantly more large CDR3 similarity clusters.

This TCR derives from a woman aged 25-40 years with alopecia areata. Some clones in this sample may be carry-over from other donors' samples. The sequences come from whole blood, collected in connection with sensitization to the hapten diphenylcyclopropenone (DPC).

Here the CDR3 reads CASSYSFLAGANKNTGELFF. The CDR3 DNA reads TGTGCCAGCAGTTACTCGTTCCTAGCGGGGGCCAACAAGAACACCGGGGAGCTGTTTTTT. J is TRBJ2-2 and V is TRBV6-6, with 10 positions matching TRBD2. Trimming at V came to 0 bases and at J to 1 base, leaving 11 bases not matched to a gene. The V gene's germline CDR1 is MNHNY and CDR2 SVGAGI (reference sequence). The CDR3 has 20 amino acids.